These 12 T cell receptor beta chains were all obtained from the same sample, sequenced in a study of blood T cell repertoires in COVID-19. This table comes from immunoSEQ multiplex PCR, and its TCRdb copy is limited to in-frame clones, with some not included. The sample has 150,000 to 200,000 clones; 70% to 90% are singletons. The sample was peripheral blood. These receptors all come from a man aged 60 to 69 with active or convalescent COVID-19.

The chain employs TRBV18 and TRBJ2-7; the match to TRBD2 covers 8 bases. This CDR3 is 16 amino acids long. Germline assignment: CDR1 KGHSH and CDR2 LQKENI. After removal of 5 bases from V and 7 bases from J, the junction contained 16 bases not matched to a gene. The CDR3 loop is CASSRSSGGSRWEQYF. The DNA for the CDR3 is TGTGCCAGCTCAAGGTCCAGCGGGGGCTCTAGGTGGGAGCAGTACTTC. Together with reference TRBV18 and TRBJ2-7, the CDR3 gives the full variable domain: NAGVMQNPRHLVRRRGQEARLRCSPMKGHSHVYWYRQLPEEGLKFMVYLQKENIIDESGMPKERFSAEFPKEGPSILRIQQVVRGDSAAYFCASSRSSGGSRWEQYFGPGTRLTVT.

The chain has TRBV5-1 and TRBJ2-5; D is unclear. In germline, CDR1 is SGHRS, CDR2 YFSETQ. Trimming took 0 bases from V and 5 from J, leaving 14 bases between them. This CDR3 has 15 residues. CDR3 bases: TGCGCCAGCAGCTTGGGTAGTCTAGTCGGGGAGACCCAGTACTTC. Its translation is CASSLGSLVGETQYF.

V usage is TRBV13 and J usage is TRBJ1-5, with 11 bases lining up with TRBD1. CDR1 PRHDT and CDR2 FYEKMQ come from the germline V gene (reference sequence). The CDR3 is made up of 14 amino acids. V lost 5 bases and J lost 5; bases outside the gene matches: 2. The CDR3 loop reads CASSAGQGDQPQHF. As DNA, the CDR3 is TGTGCCAGCAGCGCGGGACAGGGGGATCAGCCCCAGCATTTT.

DNA of the CDR3: TGTGCCAGCAGTCTACAACTATGGTTGAAGGTTCCCGGGGAGCTGTTTTTT. It yields the protein CASSLQLWLKVPGELFF. The V call is TRBV27, the J call TRBJ2-2; D is unresolved. The CDR3 runs 17 residues. The germline V gene has CDR1 MNHEY and CDR2 SMNVEV (reference sequence). V gave up 5 bases and J gave up 6 bases, with 22 bases separating them.

The chain links TRBV11-3 to TRBJ1-1; TRBD1 might be the D (6 bases). This CDR3 has 14 amino acids. V dropped 3 bases and J dropped 3 bases, with 11 bases sitting between them. Germline V gene sequence: CDR1 SGHNT, CDR2 YENEEA. The CDR3, as DNA: TGTGCCAGCAGCTTCAGGGGTGGGGACACTGAAGCTTTCTTT. It codes for CASSFRGGDTEAFF.

This rearrangement joins TRBV19 to TRBJ1-5; 11 bases agree with TRBD1. The CDR3 sequence is 17 residues long. V lost 9 bases to trimming and J lost 2 bases; unmatched junction nucleotides: 12. Looked up from germline, CDR1 is LNHDA and CDR2 is SQIVND (reference sequence). CDR3 nucleotides: TGTGCCAGCTTGGGACAGGGGGGATTTAGTGGCAATCAGCCCCAGCATTTT. Amino acid sequence: CASLGQGGFSGNQPQHF.

The gene calls are TRBV19 and TRBJ1-5, with D uncertain. V lost 2 bases and J lost 7, with 6 bases in between. CDR1 LNHDA and CDR2 SQIVND come from the germline V gene (reference sequence). The CDR3 length is 12 residues. The CDR3 reads CASSIRSQPQHF. For the CDR3, the DNA is TGTGCCAGTAGTATAAGAAGCCAGCCCCAGCATTTT.

The sample holds a few counts of this clone. The V gene is TRBV7-9, the J gene TRBJ2-3, with a possible D match to TRBD1 (5 bases). The germline V gene encodes CDR1 SEHNR and CDR2 FQNEAQ (reference sequence). V was shortened by 1 base and J by 0 bases, with 8 bases between the two germline ends. The CDR3 extends over 15 amino acids. In DNA form, the CDR3 reads TGTGCCAGCAGCTTAGAGTGGGGCAGCACAGATACGCAGTATTTT. Its translation is CASSLEWGSTDTQYF.

This clone was detected a few times. The chain combines TRBV10-3 with TRBJ1-2; a weak D match, TRBD1 (6 bases). CDR3 length equals 15 residues. V lost 2 bases, J lost 2 bases, and 12 bases lay in between. Germline V gives CDR1 ENHRY, CDR2 SYGVKD. The CDR3 nucleotides read TGTGCCATCAGTGAGCCGGACAGAGTCAACTATGGCTACACCTTC. It is translated as CAISEPDRVNYGYTF.

The table lists this clone with a count of one. V usage is TRBV11-3 and J usage is TRBJ1-3; 7 bases line up with TRBD1. Germline CDR1 is SGHNT and CDR2 is YENEEA. The CDR3 extends over 16 amino acids. Trimming at V came to 4 bases and at J to 8 bases, leaving 14 bases not matched to a gene. CDR3 sequence reads: CASSSLTGPCSHTIYF. The CDR3 nucleotides read TGTGCCAGCAGCTCCTTGACAGGGCCCTGCTCTCACACCATATATTTT.

V gene TRBV4-2 combines with J gene TRBJ1-2; D is perhaps TRBD1 (5 bases). In germline, CDR1 is LGHNA, CDR2 YNFKEQ. V lost 3 bases and J 8 bases, leaving 16 bases between the germline ends. The CDR3 runs to 14 residues. The CDR3 DNA reads TGTGCCAGCAGCCAGGAATCACAGGAGGGCGGCTACACCTTC. Residues: CASSQESQEGGYTF.

The chain joins TRBV29-1 to TRBJ1-1, with 7 nucleotides matching TRBD1. CDR3 size: 12 residues. Germline trimming cut 6 bases from V and 5 bases from J; bases unmatched to any gene: 6. Per the germline V gene, CDR1 is SQVTM and CDR2 is ANQGSEA. This CDR3 reads CSVVRGVTEAFF. For the CDR3, the DNA is TGCAGCGTGGTCAGGGGGGTAACTGAAGCTTTCTTT. The full variable domain, its missing parts supplied by reference TRBV29-1 and TRBJ1-1, is SAVISQKPSRDICQRGTSLTIQCQVDSQVTMMFWYRQQPGQSLTLIATANQGSEATYESGFVIDKFPISRPNLTFSTLTVSNMSPEDSSIYLCSVVRGVTEAFFGQGTRLTVV.